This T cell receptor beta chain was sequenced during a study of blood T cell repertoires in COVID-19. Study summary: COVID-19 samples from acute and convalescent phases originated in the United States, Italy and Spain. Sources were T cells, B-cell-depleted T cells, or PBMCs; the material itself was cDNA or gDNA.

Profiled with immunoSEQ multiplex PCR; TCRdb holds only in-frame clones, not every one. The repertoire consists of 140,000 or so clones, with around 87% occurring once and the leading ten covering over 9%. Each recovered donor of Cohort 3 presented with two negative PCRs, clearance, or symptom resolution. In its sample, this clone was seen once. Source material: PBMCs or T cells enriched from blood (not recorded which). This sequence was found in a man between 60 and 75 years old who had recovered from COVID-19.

CDR3 region: CASSLWDSSLSRPQHF. CDR3 sequence (DNA): TGTGCCAGCAGCTTATGGGACAGTTCCCTATCACGGCCCCAGCATTTT. The chain employs TRBV5-6 and TRBJ1-5; 7 nucleotides line up with TRBD1. V lost 2 bases, J lost 9 bases, and 14 bases stayed unmatched. The CDR3 contains 16 residues. Germline CDR1 SGHDT, CDR2 YYEEEE.